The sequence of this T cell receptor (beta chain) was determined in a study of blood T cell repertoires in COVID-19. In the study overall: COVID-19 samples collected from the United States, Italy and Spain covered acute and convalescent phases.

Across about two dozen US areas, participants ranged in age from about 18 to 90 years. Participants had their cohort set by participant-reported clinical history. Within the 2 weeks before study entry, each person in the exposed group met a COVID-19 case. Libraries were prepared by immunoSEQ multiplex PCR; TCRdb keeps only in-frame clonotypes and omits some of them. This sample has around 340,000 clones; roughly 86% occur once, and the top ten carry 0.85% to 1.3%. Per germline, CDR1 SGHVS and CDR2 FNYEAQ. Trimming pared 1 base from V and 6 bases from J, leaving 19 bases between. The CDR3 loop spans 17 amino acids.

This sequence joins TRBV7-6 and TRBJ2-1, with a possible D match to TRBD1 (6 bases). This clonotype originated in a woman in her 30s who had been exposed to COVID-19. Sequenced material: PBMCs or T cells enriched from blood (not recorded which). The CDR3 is CASSLGTAPSVGNEQFF. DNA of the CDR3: TGTGCCAGCAGCTTAGGGACAGCTCCCTCCGTCGGCAATGAGCAGTTCTTC.